This T cell receptor beta chain is from a study of blood T cell repertoires in COVID-19 (dated by TCRdb to 2020 to 2022). With regard to the full study: Collaborator samples came from the United States, Italy and Spain and covered acute and convalescent phases of COVID-19. The prospective study material was composed of cDNA or gDNA derived from T cells, B-cell-depleted T cells, or PBMCs. Deeply sampled blood TCRbeta repertoires from subjects exposed to, actively infected with, or recovered from COVID-19 were included in the dataset. The repertoires were made available in a free public database intended to serve as a resource for research on the immune response to SARS-CoV-2. Samples came from the ongoing ImmuneRACE study (first 160 participants) plus 1,254 subjects from 6 global collaborators. Sample metadata almost always included a de-identified subject ID, COVID-19 status, age in years and sex. Where available, HLA class I and class II types were taken from metadata supplied by the sample provider and were not determined by assay-based typing. The paper as a whole reports these results and caveats: The quantity of clinical and demographic metadata differed by source and by participant and was supplied without curation.

TCRbeta CDR3 regions were amplified from genomic DNA by means of the immunoSEQ Assay, a bias-controlled multiplex PCR. Per the original workflow: Nucleated cell counts per sample were estimated from amplification of reference gene primers within the assay. Sequence reads were collapsed and filtered to measure the absolute abundance of every unique TCRbeta CDR3 rearrangement. Productive Simpson clonality was computed per sample as the square root of Simpson's diversity index over productive rearrangements. TCRdb took this table from immuneACCESS and kept in-frame rearrangements with V and J called. Such tables lack part of the clones; where checked against another copy, unresolved V genes explain under half of the gap, and the rest is unexplained. That table gives V, J and clone size, and the DNA gave D and trimming. The sample table records under 350,000 clones; about nine tenths of these occur just once. The ten largest clonotypes hold 1.7% of the sample.

Participants in the prospective study were aged about 18 to 95 years, lived in 24 United States geographic areas, and enrolled through a virtual design. Cohort assignment in the prospective study relied on participant-reported clinical history from a screening survey and a study questionnaire. ImmuneRACE Cohort 3 recovered participants were defined by two consecutive negative NP/OP PCR tests, healthcare professional clearance, or symptom resolution. In the prospective study, whole blood, serum and a nasopharyngeal or oropharyngeal swab were collected from each participant by mobile phlebotomists. Participants in the prospective study had the option to provide additional blood draws and questionnaires over a roughly two-month period. Prospective study blood samples were shipped either frozen or at room temperature before DNA extraction. CDR1 and CDR2 are read off the germline V gene as MDHEN and SYDVKM. Including the terminal cysteine and phenylalanine, the CDR3 comprises 14 residues. Just the 42-base CDR3 DNA is kept, in frame starting at base 1. V and J are trimmed by 4 bases and 4 bases, and the gene matches miss 4 bases of the junction.

For this clone: The specificity of this receptor is unknown. No much larger clonotype is one base removed from it; base qualities were not supplied.

This receptor chain uses TRBV28 and TRBJ1-1; TRBD1 matches 9 bases in the middle. This sequence was found in a woman aged 40 to 55 who had recovered from COVID-19. The sequenced sample consisted of PBMCs or T cells enriched from blood (not recorded which). At the DNA level, the sequence is TGTGCCAGCAGTTCCCGACAGGGGGGCACTGAAGCTTTCTTT. It is translated as CASSSRQGGTEAFF.